This passage covers 21 T cell receptor beta chains from one sample sequenced in a study of spatial heterogeneity in lung cancer. In TCRdb, the 5' RACE reads were re-called with MiXCR into one record per CDR3 protein. There are 110,000 or so distinct CDR3 sequences in the sample; approximately 11% occur only once, and roughly 26% lies in the top ten. Time point noted: blood at routine non-recurrence follow-up after resection. Source: PBMCs, taken at follow-up. The receptors stem from a female donor with early-stage non-small cell lung cancer.

This clonotype appeared a few times. The rearrangement links TRBV3-1 to TRBJ2-3, with unresolved D. In germline, CDR1 is LGHDT, CDR2 YNNKEL (reference sequence). V lost 0 bases and J lost 8, with 6 bases in between. This CDR3 contains 12 residues. For the CDR3, the DNA is TGTGCCAGCAGCCAAGATCACGCTACGCAGTATTTT. As protein: CASSQDHATQYF.

This clonotype occurred a few times. The chain is built from TRBV7-2 and TRBJ2-4; TRBD1 is a possible D gene (6 bases). Germline assignment: CDR1 SGHTA and CDR2 FQGNSA. The V and J ends lost 3 bases and 1 base respectively, with 19 bases between them. The CDR3 totals 18 residues. DNA for the CDR3: TGTGCCAGCAGCTTCACCCTGCTGACAGGTTCGGCCAAAAACATTCAGTACTTC. Translating gives CASSFTLLTGSAKNIQYF.

The chain combines TRBV3-2 with TRBJ1-2. TRBV3-2 counts as a pseudogene. This CDR3 has 19 residues. The CDR3: CASSQDPSRTDFRIYGYTF. The CDR3 bases are TGTGCCAGCAGCCAAGACCCTTCCAGGACGGATTTCCGAATCTATGGCTACACCTTC.

This sequence joins TRBV5-1 and TRBJ2-7, with D unclear. CDR1 and CDR2 from the germline V gene are SGHRS and YFSETQ. Trimming removed 6 bases from V and 2 bases from J, with 15 bases in between. The CDR3 contains 14 residues. The CDR3 sequence is CASTKDERAYEQYF. The CDR3 DNA reads as TGCGCCAGCACCAAAGATGAGAGAGCCTACGAGCAGTACTTC.

The chain links TRBV30 to TRBJ1-1; possible D gene TRBD1, 6 bases. Deletions cut 3 bases from V and 1 base from J, with 15 bases between. The germline V gene encodes CDR1 GTSNPN and CDR2 SVGIG (reference sequence). The CDR3 covers 15 residues. CDR3 in DNA: TGTGCCTGGAGCCCAGCGGGGGGCCCGAACACTGAAGCTTTCTTT. Its translation: CAWSPAGGPNTEAFF.

This clonotype came up many times. The chain carries TRBV11-2 and TRBJ2-1, with TRBD2 identical over 12 bases. Losses at the gene ends were 6 bases for V and 11 bases for J; bases not matched to a gene: 23. This CDR3 has 19 amino acids. Germline assignment: CDR1 SGHAT and CDR2 FQNNGV. CDR3 amino acids: CASRSNIGSGLAGTIQQFF. CDR3 bases: TGTGCCAGCAGATCGAATATTGGATCCGGACTAGCGGGAACGATACAGCAGTTCTTC. Looking up the rest from reference TRBV11-2 and TRBJ2-1 gives the full variable domain: EAGVAQSPRYKIIEKRQSVAFWCNPISGHATLYWYQQILGQGPKLLIQFQNNGVVDDSQLPKDRFSAERLKGVDSTLKIQPAKLEDSAVYLCASRSNIGSGLAGTIQQFFGPGTRLTVL.

The chain employs TRBV7-6 and TRBJ2-2; TRBD1 might be the D (8 bases). Per germline, CDR1 SGHVS and CDR2 FNYEAQ. Trimming shortened V by 4 bases and J by 3 bases, and 15 bases separated the two germline ends. This CDR3 is 16 amino acids long. DNA of the CDR3: TGTGCCAGCAGCTCGGGAGGACAGGGATACACCGGGGAGCTGTTTTTT. This translates into CASSSGGQGYTGELFF. Looking up the rest from reference TRBV7-6 and TRBJ2-2 gives the full variable domain: GAGVSQSPRYKVTKRGQDVALRCDPISGHVSLYWYRQALGQGPEFLTYFNYEAQQDKSGLPNDRFSAERPEGSISTLTIQRTEQRDSAMYRCASSSGGQGYTGELFFGEGSRLTVL.

The chain joins TRBV20-1 to TRBJ1-1; TRBD1 matches at 11 bases. In germline, CDR1 is DFQATT, CDR2 SNEGSKA (reference sequence). CDR3 size: 15 residues. V was pared by 7 bases and J by 2 bases, with 9 bases of the junction left unmatched. In DNA form, the CDR3 reads TGCAGTGGAATCTGGACAGGGGGCCTCAACACTGAAGCTTTCTTT. Its protein is CSGIWTGGLNTEAFF.

This clonotype appeared a few times. The rearrangement uses TRBV20-1 and TRBJ1-2, with no clear D. The germline V gene has CDR1 DFQATT and CDR2 SNEGSKA (reference sequence). The CDR3 runs 12 residues. The V gene lost 4 bases and the J gene lost 2 bases, with 8 bases spanning the gap. The CDR3 sequence is CSAIPGNYGYTF. The CDR3 DNA is TGCAGTGCTATTCCGGGGAACTATGGCTACACCTTC.

This clonotype was seen more than once but under ten times. This chain links TRBV4-1 with TRBJ2-5; D gene unclear. The CDR3 totals 14 residues. Germline V gives CDR1 MGHRA, CDR2 YSYEKL. The V end was cut by 1 base, the J end by 1 base, with 7 bases between. This CDR3 is CASSQVDFQETQYF. In DNA, the CDR3 is TGCGCCAGCAGCCAAGTAGACTTCCAAGAGACCCAGTACTTC.

This sequence joins TRBV29-1 and TRBJ2-1, with a tentative D call TRBD1 (6 bases). The V gene lost 3 bases and the J gene lost 0 bases, with 15 bases spanning the gap. The CDR3 totals 16 residues. Germline assignment: CDR1 SQVTM and CDR2 ANQGSEA. CDR3 loop: CSVDVGALSSYNEQFF. Written as DNA, the CDR3 is TGCAGCGTTGACGTGGGGGCGCTGAGCTCCTACAATGAGCAGTTCTTC.

This clonotype was observed a few times. The chain carries TRBV5-4 and TRBJ2-2, with 7 bases identical to TRBD1. Germline V gives CDR1 SGHNT, CDR2 YYREEE (reference sequence). V lost 4 bases, J lost 4 bases, and 10 bases stayed unmatched. There are 16 residues in the CDR3. The CDR3 DNA sequence: TGTGCCAGCAGCCAACAGGGGACCTCGGTCACCGGGGAGCTGTTTTTT. Its protein is CASSQQGTSVTGELFF.

This clonotype was picked up a small number of times. This sequence joins TRBV18 and TRBJ2-1; 8 positions match TRBD1. The trim removed 1 base at V and 3 bases at J, leaving 5 bases unmatched. The CDR3 is 16 amino acids. Germline CDR1 and CDR2: KGHSH and LQKENI. The CDR3 is CASSPLPGGGYNEQFF. The CDR3 DNA reads TGTGCCAGCTCACCACTTCCAGGGGGCGGCTACAATGAGCAGTTCTTC. Together with reference TRBV18 and TRBJ2-1, the CDR3 gives the full variable domain: NAGVMQNPRHLVRRRGQEARLRCSPMKGHSHVYWYRQLPEEGLKFMVYLQKENIIDESGMPKERFSAEFPKEGPSILRIQQVVRGDSAAYFCASSPLPGGGYNEQFFGPGTRLTVL.

Only a few counts were recorded for this clonotype. CDR3 sequence reads: CASSYPRGGSSYTF. The CDR3 nucleotides read TGTGCCAGCAGTTACCCGAGGGGGGGTAGCAGCTACACCTTC. This rearrangement joins TRBV6-6 to TRBJ1-2; tentative D call: TRBD1 (6 bases). There are 14 residues in the CDR3. The germline gives CDR1 MNHNY, CDR2 SVGAGI (reference sequence). Deletions cut 2 bases from V and 9 bases from J, with 16 bases between.

The gene calls are TRBV19 and TRBJ2-1; perhaps D is TRBD1 or TRBD2 (5 bases each). Per germline, CDR1 LNHDA and CDR2 SQIVND (reference sequence). V lost 6 bases and J lost 4, with 13 bases in between. The CDR3 loop spans 14 amino acids. This CDR3 reads CASSPGTWYNEQFF. CDR3 nucleotide sequence: TGTGCCAGTAGCCCCGGGACCTGGTACAATGAGCAGTTCTTC.

V and J are TRBV19 and TRBJ2-7, with 8 bases fitting TRBD2. V was clipped by 4 bases and J by 3 bases; unmatched bases: 5. The CDR3 spans 14 residues. CDR1 LNHDA and CDR2 SQIVND come from the germline V gene (reference sequence). CDR3 DNA: TGTGCCAGTAGTAACAGCGGGAGTGACTACGAGCAGTACTTC. Encoded protein: CASSNSGSDYEQYF.

This clonotype was counted only a few times. The chain uses TRBV6-5 and TRBJ2-5; D ambiguous. This CDR3 has 13 residues. Per germline, CDR1 MNHEY and CDR2 SVGAGI. Trimming cost V 10 bases and J 0 bases, with 12 bases left between them. The CDR3: CATALQNQETQYF. CDR3 nucleotides: TGTGCCACCGCATTGCAAAACCAAGAGACCCAGTACTTC.

This chain joins TRBV28 and TRBJ1-4; D remains ambiguous. Per the germline V gene, CDR1 is MDHEN and CDR2 is SYDVKM. Trimming pared 4 bases from V and 3 bases from J, leaving 18 bases between. The CDR3 has 17 residues. In nucleotides, the CDR3 is TGTGCCAGCAGTTCCCGCGCCGGGAGGTTGGCTAATGAAAAACTGTTTTTT. As protein: CASSSRAGRLANEKLFF.

This clonotype appeared a few times. The rearrangement joins TRBV27 to TRBJ1-5, with 10 bases identical to TRBD1. In germline, CDR1 is MNHEY, CDR2 SMNVEV (reference sequence). The V and J ends lost 7 bases and 7 bases, in that order; junction bases with no gene match: 7. The CDR3 runs to 14 residues. The CDR3 region has the DNA TGTGCCAGCAAGGTGGGACAGGGGAACCAGCCCCAGCATTTT. As protein: CASKVGQGNQPQHF.

This clonotype was seen ten or more times. CDR3: CASRQGSLAEAFF. The CDR3 DNA sequence: TGTGCCAGCAGACAGGGGAGTTTGGCTGAAGCTTTCTTT. V usage is TRBV6-2 or TRBV6-3 and J usage is TRBJ1-1; 7 bases line up with TRBD1. This CDR3 region has 13 residues. J lost 6 bases, V lost 6 bases, and 7 bases had no gene match. Germline CDR1 reads MNHEY; CDR2 reads SVGEGT.

This clonotype was counted ten times or more. The chain carries TRBV28 and TRBJ2-4; 11 nucleotides match TRBD1. In germline, CDR1 is MDHEN, CDR2 SYDVKM. The CDR3 length is 16 residues. The trim removed 4 bases at V and 2 bases at J, leaving 4 bases unmatched. CDR3 nucleotides: TGTGCCAGCAGTTCGGGACAGGGGGTCTCCAAAAACATTCAGTACTTC. It specifies CASSSGQGVSKNIQYF.